These T cell receptor beta chains were read from a single sample in a study of shared clonotypes between healthy human individuals. Sequencing used immunoSEQ multiplex PCR; TCRdb keeps in-frame clones, though not all of them. The sample includes more than 2,000,000 clones, around nine tenths of them seen just once. Material for sequencing was naive CD4+ T cells sorted from blood. These TCRs come from a man younger than 35 in good health. The CDR3 runs from the conserved cysteine through the conserved F or W.

v_call,j_call,cdr3_aa
TRBV11-1,TRBJ2-2,CASSLEVRGHTGELFF
TRBV15,TRBJ2-2,CATSRKQGGTGELFF
TRBV9,TRBJ2-1,CASSVGTPNEQFF
TRBV5-4,TRBJ2-1,CASMRQGVGEQFF
TRBV7-9,TRBJ2-1,CASSSLVQGVVRVRQFF
TRBV5-4,TRBJ2-2,CASSLVGGTGELFF
TRBV13,TRBJ1-6,CASSTRVGPYNSPLHF
TRBV28,TRBJ2-7,CASSLDRGQFYEQYF
TRBV5-8,TRBJ2-1,CASSRPTSLFF
TRBV6-6,TRBJ1-6,CASSYRGNLDSPLHF
TRBV6-1,TRBJ1-1,CASRHGTVNTEAFF
TRBV5-1,TRBJ2-5,CASSFYMPYQETQYF
TRBV28,TRBJ2-3,CASSSPFGQKGTDTQYF
TRBV2,TRBJ1-2,CASSSSPGYTF
TRBV5-4,TRBJ1-1,CASSSTARPPIAFF
TRBV9,TRBJ2-3,CASSQPPGGPSPDTQYF
TRBV4-1,-,CASSRDHRDGASYEQYF
TRBV18,TRBJ2-2,CASSHGTLRELFF
TRBV5-4,TRBJ2-2,CASSSWTVNTGELFF
TRBV2,TRBJ1-4,CASRESLNEKLFF
TRBV30,TRBJ1-3,CAWSAIKGAGNTIYF
TRBV7-9,TRBJ2-7,CASSLAGGSYEQYF
TRBV7-9,TRBJ1-2,CASSPPNGGLNGYTF
TRBV5-4,TRBJ2-5,CASSPGEQDFGETQYF
TRBV10-3,TRBJ2-2,CASTGLSSTGELFF
TRBV5-6,TRBJ1-5,CASSSQASQPQHF
TRBV18,TRBJ1-1,CASSPPFAQNTEAFF
TRBV28,TRBJ1-1,CASSLIGHLNTEAFF
TRBV15,TRBJ1-1,CATSREEGRNTEAFF
TRBV18,TRBJ2-3,CASSPAGGPGDTQYF
TRBV7-7,TRBJ2-1,CASSLGQAGYNEQFF
TRBV30,TRBJ2-5,CAWSTGQETQYF
TRBV10-3,TRBJ1-1,CAISVSRDRVVNTEAFF
TRBV7-9,TRBJ2-3,CASSSLRSSTDTQYF
TRBV7-2,TRBJ1-4,CASAVERTTNEKLFF
TRBV18,TRBJ1-3,CASSLGAGNSGNTIYF
TRBV5-5,TRBJ1-2,CASSVGHENYGYTF
TRBV10-3,TRBJ2-4,CAISESRGDIQYF
TRBV6-5,TRBJ1-1,CASSYDGSTEAFF
TRBV6-1,TRBJ2-4,CASSEEVFGNIQYF
TRBV13,TRBJ2-6,CASSLEGKRSGANVLTF
TRBV5-1,TRBJ1-1,CASSPWGDKNTEAFF
TRBV10-3,TRBJ2-7,CAISELLAGSYEQYF
TRBV10-3,TRBJ2-4,CAISESFGHRMAKNIQYF
TRBV5-1,TRBJ2-5,CASSLNGETQYF
TRBV15,TRBJ1-2,CATSKPGFYGYTF
TRBV11-1,TRBJ2-7,CASSDPGQTYEQYF
TRBV7-2,TRBJ2-7,CASSGYGTGSGYEQYF